The present TCR beta chain was sequenced within a study of early T cells in non-severe SARS-CoV-2 infection. Overall study context: The authors sequenced bulk RNA from unsorted whole blood, leaving chains unpaired. Study-level results: Private and CD4 specificities were missed by VDJdb matching, which favored anti-spike CD8 responses.

Of note for this clonotype: Antigen specificity is unknown.

Molecules of cDNA were individually given unique molecular identifiers that were attached to them. MiXCR, applied by TCRdb to the 5' RACE reads, yields one record per CDR3 protein. The sample lists fewer than 25,000 distinct CDR3 sequences, 3.6% seen once, with less than 7% in the top ten. Sequences were obtained from whole blood. The source of this sequence is an adult who was a healthcare worker with PCR-confirmed SARS-CoV-2 infection or an uninfected control (not recorded which).

The CDR3: CATAPATSTDTQYF. The CDR3 bases are TGTGCCACCGCTCCAGCTACTAGCACAGATACGCAGTATTTT. The rearrangement joins TRBV24-1 to TRBJ2-3, with unresolved D. Germline values: CDR1 KGHDR, CDR2 SFDVKD. This CDR3 comprises 14 residues. V was clipped by 9 bases and J by 0 bases, with 12 bases between them.